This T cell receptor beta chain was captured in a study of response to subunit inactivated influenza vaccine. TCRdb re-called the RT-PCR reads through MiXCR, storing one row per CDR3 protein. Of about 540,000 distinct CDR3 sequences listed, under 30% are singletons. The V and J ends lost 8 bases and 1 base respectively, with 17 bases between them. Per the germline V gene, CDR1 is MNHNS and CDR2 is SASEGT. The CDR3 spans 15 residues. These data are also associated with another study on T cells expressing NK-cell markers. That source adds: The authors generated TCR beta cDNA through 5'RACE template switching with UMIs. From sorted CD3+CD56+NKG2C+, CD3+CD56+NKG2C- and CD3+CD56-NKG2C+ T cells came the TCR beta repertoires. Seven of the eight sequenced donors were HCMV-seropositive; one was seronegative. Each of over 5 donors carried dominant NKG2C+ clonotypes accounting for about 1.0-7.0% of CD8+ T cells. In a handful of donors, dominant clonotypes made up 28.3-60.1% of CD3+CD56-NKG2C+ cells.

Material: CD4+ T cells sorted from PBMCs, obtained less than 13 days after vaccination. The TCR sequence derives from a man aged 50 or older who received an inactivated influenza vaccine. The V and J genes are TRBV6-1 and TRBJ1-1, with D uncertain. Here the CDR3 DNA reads TGTGCCAGCGCTTTCGTTAAGGGCGGGAACACTGAAGCTTTCTTT. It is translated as CASAFVKGGNTEAFF.